Following are 8 T cell receptor beta chains from one sample sequenced in a study of beta chain features in type 1 diabetes. Antigens of these TCRs are unknown. Findings of the study overall: The study found moderately but significantly shorter TCRB CDR3s in all four CD4+ subsets of Type 1 diabetes patients.

Of the isolated RNA, all was reverse transcribed, and so the sequenced material was expressed TCRB transcripts. The table came from immunoSEQ multiplex PCR; TCRdb's copy has only in-frame clones and leaves some out. Found here are 600,000 to 700,000 clones, under 15% of them singletons; the top ten hold around 0.12%. What was sequenced was naive CD4+ T cells from blood. These receptors originate from a man aged 25 to 40 with type 1 diabetes.

The sample holds a few counts of this clone. Written as DNA, the CDR3 is TGTGCCAGCAGGGGTAAGACACTGAACACTGAAGCTTTCTTT. It specifies CASRGKTLNTEAFF. The chain couples TRBV7-2 to TRBJ1-1, with unresolved D. The V and J ends lost 6 bases and 0 bases respectively, with 11 bases between them. CDR1 and CDR2 (germline): SGHTA, FQGNSA. CDR3 size: 14 residues.

This chain connects TRBV13 to TRBJ2-5; D is possibly TRBD1 or TRBD2 (6 bases each). The J call may not be correct, given that the DNA end is closer to TRBJ2-7. Germline V gene lookup returns CDR1 PRHDT and CDR2 FYEKMQ (reference sequence). This CDR3 spans 14 amino acids. DNA for the CDR3: TGTGCCAGCAGCCCCATGAGGGGGGCAAACGAGCAGTACTTC. The encoded protein is CASSPMRGANEQYF.

In this sample, this clone turned up a few times. This sequence joins TRBV25-1 and TRBJ1-4; no clear D. This CDR3 has 15 amino acids. Per germline, CDR1 MGHDK and CDR2 SYGVNS. The V end lost 3 bases, the J end lost 0 bases, and 8 bases lay between the germline ends. The chain's CDR3 is CASSEQQPTNEKLFF. The CDR3 DNA is TGTGCCAGCAGTGAGCAGCAACCAACTAATGAAAAACTGTTTTTT.

This clone came up a few times. The V call is TRBV4-2, the J call TRBJ2-2; D is possibly TRBD1 (6 bases). This CDR3 region has 17 residues. V was cut by 3 bases and J by 5 bases, with 19 bases left in between. Germline CDR1 LGHNA, CDR2 YNFKEQ. CDR3 coding DNA: TGTGCCAGCAGCCACACCTCCACAGGGTGGAGTACCGGGGAGCTGTTTTTT. Translated, it gives CASSHTSTGWSTGELFF.

There are a few counts of this clone. The junction does not match germline at one end; this may be a read error. This sequence joins TRBV7-2 and TRBJ2-7; D ambiguous. CDR3 length: 11 amino acids. Germline V CDR1 and CDR2: SGHTA, FQGNSA. CDR3 amino acids: CASSLGVEEYF. DNA for the CDR3: TGTGCCAGCAGCTTAGGCGTCGAGGAGTACTTC.

This clone was counted between two and nine times. The V call is TRBV25-1, the J call TRBJ2-7, with D tentatively TRBD1 (5 bases). V lost 2 bases and J lost 0, with 11 bases in between. CDR3 length: 15 amino acids. The germline V gene encodes CDR1 MGHDK and CDR2 SYGVNS. CDR3 DNA: TGTGCCAGCAGTGAACCCGGCAGGGCCTCCTACGAGCAGTACTTC. Its translation is CASSEPGRASYEQYF.

The chain couples TRBV2 to TRBJ1-2; TRBD1 is a possible D gene (6 bases). V shed 5 bases and J shed 0 bases, with 13 bases lying between them. CDR1 is SNHLY, CDR2 FYNNEI, per germline. The CDR3 is 15 amino acids. CDR3: CASSPTGLANYGYTF. The CDR3 coding sequence is TGTGCCAGCAGTCCAACAGGGTTAGCTAACTATGGCTACACCTTC.

This chain uses TRBV29-1 with TRBJ2-5; TRBD2 matches 8 bases. In germline, CDR1 is SQVTM, CDR2 ANQGSEA. CDR3 length: 13 residues. With 7 bases clipped from V and 5 bases from J, the junction kept 9 bases outside the gene matches. CDR3 DNA: TGCAGCGGCGTTCTCGGGGGGGCCGAGACCCAGTACTTC. Protein sequence: CSGVLGGAETQYF. Variable domain in full (rest from reference TRBV29-1 and TRBJ2-5): SAVISQKPSRDICQRGTSLTIQCQVDSQVTMMFWYRQQPGQSLTLIATANQGSEATYESGFVIDKFPISRPNLTFSTLTVSNMSPEDSSIYLCSGVLGGAETQYFGPGTRLLVL.